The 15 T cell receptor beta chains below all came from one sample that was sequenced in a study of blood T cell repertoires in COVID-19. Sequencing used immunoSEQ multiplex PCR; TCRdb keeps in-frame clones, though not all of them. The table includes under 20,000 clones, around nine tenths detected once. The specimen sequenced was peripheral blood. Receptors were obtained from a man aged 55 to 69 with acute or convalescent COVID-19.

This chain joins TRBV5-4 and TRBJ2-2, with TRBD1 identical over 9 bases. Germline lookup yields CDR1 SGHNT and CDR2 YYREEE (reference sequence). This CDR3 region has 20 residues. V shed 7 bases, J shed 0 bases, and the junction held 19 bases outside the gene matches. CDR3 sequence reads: CASGGSRGDRALPNTGELFF. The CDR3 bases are TGTGCCAGCGGGGGGAGCAGGGGGGACAGGGCCCTTCCGAACACCGGGGAGCTGTTTTTT.

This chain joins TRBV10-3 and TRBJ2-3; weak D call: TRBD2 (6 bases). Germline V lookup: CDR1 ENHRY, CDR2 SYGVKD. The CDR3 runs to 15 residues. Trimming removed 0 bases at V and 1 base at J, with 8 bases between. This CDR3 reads CAISESASGTDTQYF. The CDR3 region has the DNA TGTGCCATCAGTGAGTCTGCTAGCGGCACAGATACGCAGTATTTT.

CDR3 nucleotide sequence: TGCAGTGCTAGTCGGACTGTTCAAGAGACCCAGTACTTC. It yields the protein CSASRTVQETQYF. The chain combines TRBV20-1 with TRBJ2-5; tentative D call: TRBD2 (5 bases). The CDR3 totals 13 residues. V was trimmed by 3 bases and J by 2 bases, leaving 10 bases between them. Germline V gene sequence: CDR1 DFQATT, CDR2 SNEGSKA (reference sequence).

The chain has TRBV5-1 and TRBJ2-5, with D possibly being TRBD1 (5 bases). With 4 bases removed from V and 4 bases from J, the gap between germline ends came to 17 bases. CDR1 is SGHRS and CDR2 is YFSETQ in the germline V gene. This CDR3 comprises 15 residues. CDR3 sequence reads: CASSPGLQDPETQYF. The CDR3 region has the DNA TGCGCCAGCAGCCCCGGCCTACAGGACCCAGAGACCCAGTACTTC.

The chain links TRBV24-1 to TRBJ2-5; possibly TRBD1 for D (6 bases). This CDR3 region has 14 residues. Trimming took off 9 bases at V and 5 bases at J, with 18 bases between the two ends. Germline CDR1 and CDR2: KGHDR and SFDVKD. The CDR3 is CATADSPQLETQYF. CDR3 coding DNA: TGTGCCACCGCGGACAGCCCCCAGTTGGAGACCCAGTACTTC.

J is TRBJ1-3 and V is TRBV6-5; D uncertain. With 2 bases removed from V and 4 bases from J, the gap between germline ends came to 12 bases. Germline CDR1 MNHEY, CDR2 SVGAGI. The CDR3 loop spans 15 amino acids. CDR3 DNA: TGTGCCAGCAGTTACAAGGCAGCGGGCGGAAACACCATATATTTT. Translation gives CASSYKAAGGNTIYF.

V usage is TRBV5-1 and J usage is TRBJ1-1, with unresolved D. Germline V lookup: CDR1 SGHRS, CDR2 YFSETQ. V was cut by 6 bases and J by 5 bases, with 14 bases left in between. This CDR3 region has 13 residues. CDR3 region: CASTPRSRTEAFF. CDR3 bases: TGCGCCAGCACTCCTAGATCGAGGACTGAAGCTTTCTTT.

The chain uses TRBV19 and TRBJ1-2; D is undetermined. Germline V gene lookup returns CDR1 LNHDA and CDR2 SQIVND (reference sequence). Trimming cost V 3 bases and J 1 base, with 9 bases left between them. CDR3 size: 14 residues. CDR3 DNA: TGTGCCAGTAGTATCTCTGCCAGTAACTATGGCTACACCTTC. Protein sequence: CASSISASNYGYTF.

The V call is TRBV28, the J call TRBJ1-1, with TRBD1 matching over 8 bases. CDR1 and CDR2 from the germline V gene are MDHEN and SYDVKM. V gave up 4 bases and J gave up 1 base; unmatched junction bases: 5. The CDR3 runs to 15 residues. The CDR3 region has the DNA TGTGCCAGCAGTTCCTTCACAGGGGGGAACACTGAAGCTTTCTTT. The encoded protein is CASSSFTGGNTEAFF. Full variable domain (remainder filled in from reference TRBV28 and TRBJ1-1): DVKVTQSSRYLVKRTGEKVFLECVQDMDHENMFWYRQDPGLGLRLIYFSYDVKMKEKGDIPEGYSVSREKKERFSLILESASTNQTSMYLCASSSFTGGNTEAFFGQGTRLTVV.

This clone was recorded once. CDR3 residues: CASSFSGAKGETQYF. CDR3 in DNA: TGTGCCAGCAGCTTCAGCGGAGCGAAAGGGGAGACCCAGTACTTC. The V call is TRBV7-3, the J call TRBJ2-5; tentative D call: TRBD2 (5 bases). The V gene's germline CDR1 is SGHTA and CDR2 FQGTGA. This CDR3 spans 15 amino acids. Trimming took off 3 bases at V and 5 bases at J, with 16 bases between the two ends.

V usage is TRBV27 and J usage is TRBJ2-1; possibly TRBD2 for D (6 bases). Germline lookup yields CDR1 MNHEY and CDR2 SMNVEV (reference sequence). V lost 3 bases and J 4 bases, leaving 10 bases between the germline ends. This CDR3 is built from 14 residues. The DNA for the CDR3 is TGTGCCAGCAGTTTGGATGGGGGGTACAATGAGCAGTTCTTC. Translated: CASSLDGGYNEQFF.

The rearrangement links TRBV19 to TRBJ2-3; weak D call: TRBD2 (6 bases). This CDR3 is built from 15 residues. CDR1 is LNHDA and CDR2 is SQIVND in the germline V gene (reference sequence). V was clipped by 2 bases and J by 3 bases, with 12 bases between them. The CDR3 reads CASSISPGGTDTQYF. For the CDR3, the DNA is TGTGCCAGTAGTATAAGTCCCGGGGGTACAGATACGCAGTATTTT.

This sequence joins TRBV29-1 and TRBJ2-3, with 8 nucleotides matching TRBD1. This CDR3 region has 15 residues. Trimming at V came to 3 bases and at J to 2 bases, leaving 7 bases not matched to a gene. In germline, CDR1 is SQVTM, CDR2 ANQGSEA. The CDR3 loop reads CSVDNPGGYTDTQYF. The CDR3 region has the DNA TGCAGCGTTGATAACCCAGGGGGCTACACAGATACGCAGTATTTT.

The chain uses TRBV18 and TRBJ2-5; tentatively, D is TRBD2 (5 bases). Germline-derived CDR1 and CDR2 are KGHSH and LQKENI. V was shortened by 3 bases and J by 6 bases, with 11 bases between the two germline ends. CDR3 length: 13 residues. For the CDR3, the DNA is TGTGCCAGCTCACCGGAGGTCCTACAGACCCAGTACTTC. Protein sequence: CASSPEVLQTQYF.

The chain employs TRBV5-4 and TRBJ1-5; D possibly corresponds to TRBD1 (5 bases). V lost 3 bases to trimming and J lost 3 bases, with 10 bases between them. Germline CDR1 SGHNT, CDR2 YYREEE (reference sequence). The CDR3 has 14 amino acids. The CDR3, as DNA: TGTGCCAGCAGCTGGGCCAGGGTCAATCAGCCCCAGCATTTT. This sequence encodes CASSWARVNQPQHF.